This entry lists 16 T cell receptor beta chains sequenced from one sample in a study of cytomegalovirus exposure and HLA in healthy donors. Clones were sequenced by immunoSEQ multiplex PCR, and TCRdb holds only the in-frame ones, with some missing. Of some 200,000 clones in the sample, about 93% were seen once. The sample consisted of PBMCs. These TCRs come from a woman aged 18-29 years in good health and CMV-seronegative.

J is TRBJ2-5 and V is TRBV11-3; 8 bases fit TRBD2. Germline loops: CDR1 SGHNT, CDR2 YENEEA. The CDR3 spans 14 residues. V lost 5 bases to trimming and J lost 4 bases; unmatched junction nucleotides: 6. The chain's CDR3 is CASSLSGSGETQYF. The CDR3 nucleotides read TGTGCCAGCAGCCTCAGCGGGAGTGGAGAGACCCAGTACTTC.

The V gene is TRBV5-4, the J gene TRBJ1-1; 8 positions match TRBD1. CDR1 and CDR2 (germline): SGHNT, YYREEE (reference sequence). The CDR3 runs 14 residues. J gave up 6 bases and V 0 bases, and 4 bases lay outside the gene matches. The CDR3 DNA is TGTGCCAGCAGCTTGGCGACAGGGGAACCTGAAGCTTTCTTT. It yields the protein CASSLATGEPEAFF. The full variable domain, rest sourced from reference TRBV5-4 and TRBJ1-1, is ETGVTQSPTHLIKTRGQQVTLRCSSQSGHNTVSWYQQALGQGPQFIFQYYREEENGRGNFPPRFSGLQFPNYSSELNVNALELDDSALYLCASSLATGEPEAFFGQGTRLTVV.

The CDR3 DNA reads TGTGCCAGCAGCATGACAGAGACTGAAGCTTTCTTT. Translation gives CASSMTETEAFF. V usage is TRBV7-9 and J usage is TRBJ1-1, with TRBD1 as a possible D gene (5 bases). V lost 5 bases, J lost 5 bases, and 9 bases lay in between. The CDR3 is made up of 12 amino acids. Germline CDR1 reads SEHNR; CDR2 reads FQNEAQ (reference sequence). Variable domain in full (rest from reference TRBV7-9 and TRBJ1-1): DTGVSQNPRHKITKRGQNVTFRCDPISEHNRLYWYRQTLGQGPEFLTYFQNEAQLEKSRLLSDRFSAERPKGSFSTLEIQRTEQGDSAMYLCASSMTETEAFFGQGTRLTVV.

The chain joins TRBV10-1 to TRBJ2-7; TRBD2 matches at 7 bases. V gave up 0 bases and J gave up 4 bases; unmatched junction bases: 6. Germline assignment: CDR1 WNHNN and CDR2 SYGVQD (reference sequence). The CDR3 runs to 15 residues. CDR3 sequence: CASSESRLAAYEQYF. Written as DNA, the CDR3 is TGCGCCAGCAGTGAGTCGCGGCTAGCGGCGTACGAGCAGTACTTC.

This clone appeared once. This rearrangement joins TRBV5-6 to TRBJ1-5; a weak D match, TRBD1 (6 bases). This CDR3 is 15 amino acids long. With 0 bases removed from V and 2 bases from J, the gap between germline ends came to 9 bases. CDR1 and CDR2 (germline): SGHDT, YYEEEE. CDR3 bases: TGTGCCAGCAGCTTGGAGGGGGGGGGCAATCAGCCCCAGCATTTT. Protein sequence: CASSLEGGGNQPQHF.

The chain uses TRBV4-1 and TRBJ1-4; D might be TRBD1 (6 bases). The CDR3 has 16 residues. Between the trimmed V and J ends, which lost 1 base and 7 bases, there was a span of 16 bases. Germline lookup yields CDR1 MGHRA and CDR2 YSYEKL. In DNA form, the CDR3 reads TGCGCCAGCAGCCAAGGGAACAGGGTTGTTGTTGAAAAACTGTTTTTT. Protein product: CASSQGNRVVVEKLFF.

This clone was seen just once. The chain links TRBV27 to TRBJ2-7, with 8 nucleotides matching TRBD1. The CDR3 covers 14 residues. Trimming cost V 7 bases and J 7 bases; bases outside gene matches: 12. Germline V gene data show CDR1 as MNHEY and CDR2 as SMNVEV (reference sequence). CDR3 region: CASTQSGTGGEQYF. The CDR3 DNA is TGTGCCAGCACTCAATCCGGGACAGGAGGTGAGCAGTACTTC.

This clone occurred once. This chain links TRBV19 with TRBJ2-1; 10 bases align to TRBD2. CDR1 is LNHDA and CDR2 is SQIVND in the germline V gene (reference sequence). With 8 bases clipped from V and 5 bases from J, the junction kept 9 bases outside the gene matches. This CDR3 contains 15 residues. The DNA for the CDR3 is TGTGCCAGTGTGATCGGGACTAGCGTTGACAATGAGCAGTTCTTC. Its translation: CASVIGTSVDNEQFF.

For this clone: Other DNA sequences within the sample encode an identical CDR3. The chain is built from TRBV18 and TRBJ1-1; D might be TRBD1 (5 bases). The CDR3 loop spans 14 amino acids. Trimming cost V 3 bases and J 0 bases, with 8 bases left between them. Germline lookup yields CDR1 KGHSH and CDR2 LQKENI. The CDR3 DNA is TGTGCCAGCTCACCTACAGGACTGAACACTGAAGCTTTCTTT. It translates to CASSPTGLNTEAFF.

DNA for the CDR3: TGTGCCAGCAGGCCGGACAGGGCCCCCTACGAGCAGTACTTC. Translation gives CASRPDRAPYEQYF. The chain combines TRBV9 with TRBJ2-7; 8 bases are shared with TRBD1. The V gene's germline CDR1 is SGDLS and CDR2 YYNGEE. This CDR3 is 14 amino acids long. Germline trimming cut 5 bases from V and 2 bases from J; bases unmatched to any gene: 6.

J is TRBJ1-1 and V is TRBV5-6; 9 bases agree with TRBD1. Per germline, CDR1 SGHDT and CDR2 YYEEEE. The CDR3 runs to 13 residues. The V gene end was trimmed by 4 bases and the J gene end by 6 bases; junction bases not matched to a gene: 4. Written as DNA, the CDR3 is TGTGCCAGCAGCGGGACAGGGAAGGCTGAAGCTTTCTTT. Its translation is CASSGTGKAEAFF.

The chain couples TRBV11-2 to TRBJ2-2, with TRBD1 identical over 10 bases. CDR3 size: 15 residues. Germline V CDR1 and CDR2: SGHAT, FQNNGV. V was clipped by 6 bases and J by 2 bases; unmatched bases: 3. The CDR3 here is CASSDRGLNTGELFF. The CDR3 DNA is TGTGCCAGCAGTGACAGGGGGCTAAACACCGGGGAGCTGTTTTTT.

In DNA, the CDR3 is TGTGCCAGCAGTCTACCGACAGCTGAAGCTTTCTTT. Its translation is CASSLPTAEAFF. This chain links TRBV28 with TRBJ1-1, with D possibly TRBD1 on 5 matching bases. The germline V gene has CDR1 MDHEN and CDR2 SYDVKM. V was trimmed by 5 bases and J by 6 bases, leaving 10 bases between them. The CDR3 is 12 residues long.

J is TRBJ1-3 and V is TRBV27, with 9 bases identical to TRBD1. The germline gives CDR1 MNHEY, CDR2 SMNVEV (reference sequence). V shed 6 bases and J 0 bases; nucleotides not matched to a gene: 6. This CDR3 is 16 amino acids long. CDR3 nucleotide sequence: TGTGCCAGCAGACTCACGACAGGGGGCTCTGGAAACACCATATATTTT. Encoded protein: CASRLTTGGSGNTIYF.

The genes are TRBV5-1 and TRBJ1-1; 7 bases agree with TRBD1. Trimming took 4 bases from V and 1 from J; bases not matched to a gene: 4. CDR3 length equals 14 residues. Germline CDR1 reads SGHRS; CDR2 reads YFSETQ. This CDR3 reads CASSIGTANTEAFF. For the CDR3, the DNA is TGCGCCAGCAGCATAGGGACAGCGAACACTGAAGCTTTCTTT. Based on the CDR3 plus reference TRBV5-1 and TRBJ1-1, the full variable domain is KAGVTQTPRYLIKTRGQQVTLSCSPISGHRSVSWYQQTPGQGLQFLFEYFSETQRNKGNFPGRFSGRQFSNSRSEMNVSTLELGDSALYLCASSIGTANTEAFFGQGTRLTVV.

A few counts support this clone. The chain has TRBV5-6 and TRBJ2-7; possible D gene TRBD1, 6 bases. This CDR3 comprises 17 residues. V dropped 0 bases and J dropped 1 base, with 17 bases sitting between them. CDR1 SGHDT and CDR2 YYEEEE come from the germline V gene. CDR3 sequence reads: CASSLAVLAGVSYEQYF. The CDR3 nucleotides are TGTGCCAGCAGCTTGGCCGTTTTAGCAGGGGTTTCCTACGAGCAGTACTTC.